The 19 T cell receptor beta chains presented below share a single source sample, sequenced in a study of blood T cell repertoires in COVID-19 (TCRdb year 2020). The method behind the library was the immunoSEQ multiplex PCR assay. This is the immuneACCESS table as TCRdb keeps it, with only in-frame sequences that have V and J called. A part of the clones is gone; compared with another copy, unresolved V genes explain less than half, and the rest is unexplained. Recorded for this sample are roughly 150,000 clones; about 86% of them occurred a single time. The top ten clones comprise approximately 19% of the sample. Input material: peripheral blood. These TCRs come from a woman aged 80 or older with acute or convalescent COVID-19.

The chain carries TRBV6-5 and TRBJ2-7; a possible D gene is TRBD1 (5 bases). This CDR3 has 15 residues. CDR1 is MNHEY, CDR2 SVGAGI, per germline. The V gene lost 6 bases and the J gene lost 2 bases, with 17 bases spanning the gap. CDR3 in DNA: TGTGCCAGCAGAAGACAGACCTCCTCTACCTACGAGCAGTACTTC. Translation gives CASRRQTSSTYEQYF.

The chain joins TRBV5-4 to TRBJ1-2; D is perhaps TRBD1 (6 bases). In germline, CDR1 is SGHNT, CDR2 YYREEE (reference sequence). Trimming stripped 0 bases from V and 0 bases from J, with 12 bases between. CDR3 length: 16 residues. In DNA form, the CDR3 reads TGTGCCAGCAGCTTGGGCAGGGGACCGACTAACTATGGCTACACCTTC. Translation: CASSLGRGPTNYGYTF. Full variable domain (remainder filled in from reference TRBV5-4 and TRBJ1-2): ETGVTQSPTHLIKTRGQQVTLRCSSQSGHNTVSWYQQALGQGPQFIFQYYREEENGRGNFPPRFSGLQFPNYSSELNVNALELDDSALYLCASSLGRGPTNYGYTFGSGTRLTVV.

The gene calls are TRBV3-1 (or the pseudogene TRBV3-2) and TRBJ2-1, with TRBD2 identical over 9 bases. Unmatched junction bases numbered 7, after V lost 4 bases and J lost 0 bases. This CDR3 is 17 amino acids long. Germline V lookup: CDR1 LGHDT, CDR2 YNNKEL (reference sequence). CDR3 nucleotides: TGTGCCAGCAGCCGATCGATTAGCGGGAGCTCCTACAATGAGCAGTTCTTC. It specifies CASSRSISGSSYNEQFF.

This sequence joins TRBV9 and TRBJ1-4; D uncertain. Trimming removed 4 bases from V and 0 bases from J, with 7 bases in between. This CDR3 is 14 amino acids long. CDR1 and CDR2 from the germline V gene are SGDLS and YYNGEE. The CDR3 DNA reads as TGTGCCAGCAGCTGGGAGGCAACTAATGAAAAACTGTTTTTT. Translation: CASSWEATNEKLFF.

This chain links TRBV12-5 with TRBJ1-3, with TRBD1 identical over 9 bases. Losses at the gene ends were 2 bases for V and 12 bases for J; bases not matched to a gene: 32. CDR1 and CDR2 from the germline V gene are LGHNT and FRNRAP. The CDR3 has 22 residues. The CDR3 sequence: CASGLSLPPGTGLGFVISFIYF. CDR3 in DNA: TGTGCTAGTGGTTTGTCACTTCCCCCGGGGACAGGGCTGGGGTTTGTCATTTCGTTCATATATTTT.

The chain recombines TRBV20-1 with TRBJ1-2, with TRBD1 identical over 7 bases. J gave up 8 bases and V 8 bases, and 8 bases lay outside the gene matches. The germline V gene encodes CDR1 DFQATT and CDR2 SNEGSKA (reference sequence). This CDR3 spans 11 amino acids. The CDR3 region is CSPTYRGGYTF. In nucleotides, the CDR3 is TGCAGTCCCACTTACAGGGGCGGCTACACCTTC.

This chain connects TRBV10-3 to TRBJ2-1; D is undetermined. The germline gives CDR1 ENHRY, CDR2 SYGVKD. This CDR3 has 14 amino acids. V was trimmed by 7 bases and J by 0 bases, leaving 10 bases between them. Here the CDR3 DNA reads TGTGCCATCAAAGCGAGTGCCTCCTACAATGAGCAGTTCTTC. It yields the protein CAIKASASYNEQFF.

The chain couples TRBV4-3 to TRBJ2-2; tentative D call: TRBD2 (6 bases). The CDR3 is 17 residues long. V was pared by 0 bases and J by 0 bases, with 11 bases between. Germline loops: CDR1 LGHNA, CDR2 YSLEER. The CDR3 loop reads CASSQDFTGANTGELFF. The CDR3, as DNA: TGCGCCAGCAGCCAAGATTTTACGGGGGCGAACACCGGGGAGCTGTTTTTT.

The chain combines TRBV6-5 with TRBJ2-7, with 10 bases identical to TRBD2. Germline CDR1 is MNHEY and CDR2 is SVGAGI. The CDR3 covers 16 residues. The trim removed 2 bases at V and 3 bases at J, leaving 7 bases unmatched. For the CDR3, the DNA is TGTGCCAGCAGTTACCGGACTAGCGGTCCTATCTACGAGCAGTACTTC. Translation gives CASSYRTSGPIYEQYF.

The chain links TRBV12-3 or TRBV12-4 to TRBJ1-2; D unclear. Trimming took 3 bases from V and 2 from J, leaving 7 bases between them. The CDR3 is 13 residues long. CDR3 region: CASSFGQNYGYTF. Written as DNA, the CDR3 is TGTGCCAGCAGTTTTGGGCAGAACTATGGCTACACCTTC.

The chain joins TRBV5-5 to TRBJ2-1; possibly TRBD2 for D (6 bases). This CDR3 comprises 14 residues. The V gene's germline CDR1 is SGHKS and CDR2 YYEKEE (reference sequence). The germline V and J ends were trimmed by 0 bases and 9 bases, with 13 bases remaining between them. CDR3: CASSLETSLVEQFF. The CDR3 DNA reads TGTGCCAGCAGCTTGGAGACTAGTTTAGTTGAGCAGTTCTTC.

The J gene is TRBJ1-1, the V gene TRBV29-1; D gene uncertain. Germline V gene data show CDR1 as SQVTM and CDR2 as ANQGSEA. The germline V and J ends were trimmed by 7 bases and 4 bases, with 10 bases remaining between them. This CDR3 comprises 11 residues. The CDR3 DNA sequence: TGCAGCGCTCAAAGCTCCACTGAAGCTTTCTTT. Protein product: CSAQSSTEAFF.

This clone occurred a few times. The rearrangement uses TRBV7-9 and TRBJ2-1; 7 nucleotides align to TRBD2. This CDR3 spans 15 amino acids. The trim removed 3 bases at V and 4 bases at J, leaving 6 bases unmatched. Germline V gives CDR1 SEHNR, CDR2 FQNEAQ (reference sequence). The CDR3 DNA follows: TGTGCCAGCAGCTTGCCTAGCGGATATTACAATGAGCAGTTCTTC. The encoded protein is CASSLPSGYYNEQFF.

This clone showed up just once. The V and J genes are TRBV28 and TRBJ1-5; TRBD1 aligns across 8 bases. The V segment lost 6 bases and the J segment 5 bases; nucleotides outside the gene matches: 6. The CDR3 has 14 residues. Germline CDR1 and CDR2: MDHEN and SYDVKM. The CDR3 region has the DNA TGTGCCAGCAGCCGGACAGGGAGGTATCAGCCCCAGCATTTT. Protein product: CASSRTGRYQPQHF.

The gene calls are TRBV18 and TRBJ2-5, with TRBD2 as a possible D gene (5 bases). The CDR3 runs 16 residues. The germline CDR1 and CDR2 sequences are KGHSH and LQKENI. Trimming stripped 3 bases from V and 1 base from J, with 15 bases between. CDR3 region: CASSPPASGFQETQYF. DNA of the CDR3: TGTGCCAGCTCACCGCCTGCCAGCGGATTCCAAGAGACCCAGTACTTC. Combining the CDR3 with reference TRBV18 and TRBJ2-5 gives the whole variable domain NAGVMQNPRHLVRRRGQEARLRCSPMKGHSHVYWYRQLPEEGLKFMVYLQKENIIDESGMPKERFSAEFPKEGPSILRIQQVVRGDSAAYFCASSPPASGFQETQYFGPGTRLLVL.

The J gene is TRBJ1-4, the V gene TRBV23-1, with D hard to call. TRBV23-1 is an ORF; its function is uncertain. Trimming pared 0 bases from V and 6 bases from J, leaving 14 bases between. This CDR3 comprises 16 residues. CDR3 loop: CASSQSFPSLYEKLFF. DNA of the CDR3: TGCGCCAGCAGTCAATCGTTCCCCTCGCTATATGAAAAACTGTTTTTT.

The V and J genes are TRBV10-3 and TRBJ2-7; D remains unclear. Trimming took 0 bases from V and 2 from J, leaving 11 bases between them. The CDR3 consists of 15 residues. Germline CDR1 ENHRY, CDR2 SYGVKD. The CDR3 region is CAISESTTAPYEQYF. DNA of the CDR3: TGTGCCATCAGTGAGTCGACAACAGCTCCCTACGAGCAGTACTTC.

This clone was seen more than once but under ten times. The chain uses TRBV19 and TRBJ1-5; 9 bases agree with TRBD1. J gave up 0 bases and V 7 bases, and 16 bases lay outside the gene matches. The CDR3 runs to 19 residues. Germline loops: CDR1 LNHDA, CDR2 SQIVND (reference sequence). CDR3 sequence reads: CASMGSGTGTVLSNQPQHF. In DNA, the CDR3 is TGTGCCAGTATGGGGTCCGGGACAGGGACTGTACTTAGCAATCAGCCCCAGCATTTT.

V usage is TRBV13 and J usage is TRBJ2-5, with 8 bases aligning to TRBD2. The CDR3 extends over 15 amino acids. V trimming: 2 bases; J trimming: 5 bases; junction bases outside the gene matches: 7. CDR1 is PRHDT and CDR2 is FYEKMQ in the germline V gene (reference sequence). CDR3 nucleotides: TGTGCCAGCAGCTTATCTCGGGAGGGCGCTGAGACCCAGTACTTC. This gives the protein CASSLSREGAETQYF.